This TCR beta chain was found in a study of OX40 agonist ivuxolimab in advanced cancers. In the study overall: With ivuxolimab, an agonistic anti-OX40 (CD134) antibody, patients were treated. Males comprised 82.7% of the group, whose mean age was about 60 years (range roughly 23 to 90). Each dose-escalation patient presented with hepatocellular carcinoma, melanoma, renal cell or head and neck cancer.

Using immunoSEQ multiplex PCR, the repertoire was profiled, and TCRdb retains in-frame clones only, with some absent. Of about 53,000 clones listed, over 75% are singletons. Between the trimmed V and J ends, which lost 0 bases and 0 bases, there was a span of 12 bases. The V gene's germline CDR1 is SGHDT and CDR2 YYEEEE. This CDR3 spans 16 amino acids. This chain connects TRBV5-6 to TRBJ1-1; D is uncertain. This receptor was taken from an adult with an advanced solid tumor such as melanoma, head and neck, liver or kidney cancer. The specimen was CD4+ or CD8+ T cells sorted from blood, collected in a trial of the OX40 agonist ivuxolimab. The CDR3 loop reads CASSLGWLQMNTEAFF. In DNA form, the CDR3 reads TGTGCCAGCAGCTTGGGGTGGTTACAAATGAACACTGAAGCTTTCTTT.